A single sample is the source of the 32 T cell receptor beta chains below, sequenced in a study of blood T cells in healthy people across ages. The authors ran a second PCR of about 6 to 11 cycles using a sample-barcoded 5' primer and a J-beta primer mix. TCRdb recomputed calls from the 5' RACE reads with MiXCR, one row per CDR3 protein. This sample has 710,000 or so distinct CDR3 sequences, with 32% found just once. Sequencing input: blood. The receptors derive from a woman aged 80 or over in good health.

This chain joins TRBV7-2 and TRBJ2-7; D is perhaps TRBD1 (5 bases). V was cut by 5 bases and J by 3 bases, with 11 bases left in between. Germline assignment: CDR1 SGHTA and CDR2 FQGNSA. The CDR3 contains 13 residues. The DNA for the CDR3 is TGTGCCAGCAGCCGACAGAGGCTCTACGAGCAGTACTTC. Translation: CASSRQRLYEQYF.

Turning to this clonotype: This may stem from a read error, because a much larger clone lies one nucleotide away. The chain employs TRBV7-2 and TRBJ2-1; 9 positions agree with TRBD2. Germline V gene lookup returns CDR1 SGHTA and CDR2 FQGNSA. Trimming removed 3 bases from V and 8 bases from J; junction bases left unmatched: 8. This CDR3 is 15 amino acids long. The CDR3 nucleotides read TGTGCCAGCAGCTTTTGGCGGGGGGGCCTAGATGAGCAGTTCTTC. It yields the protein CASSFWRGGLDEQFF.

The sample holds a few counts of this clonotype. This sequence may be a read error, since a much larger clone differs from it by one base. V is TRBV6-2 or TRBV6-3 and J is TRBJ2-7, with 11 bases matching TRBD2. V dropped 7 bases and J dropped 7; count of bases not matched to a gene: 12. The CDR3 has 15 amino acids. Looked up from germline, CDR1 is MNHEY and CDR2 is SVGEGT. The CDR3 DNA reads as TGTGCCAGCATCTTTAACCCAACTAGCGGGGGTGAGCAGTACTTC. Translated: CASIFNPTSGGEQYF.

V gene TRBV10-3 combines with J gene TRBJ1-5; 8 bases fit TRBD1. The CDR3 has 15 amino acids. The V segment lost 6 bases and the J segment 4 bases; nucleotides outside the gene matches: 8. Per the germline V gene, CDR1 is ENHRY and CDR2 is SYGVKD. The CDR3 sequence is CAIRPDRGNNQPQHF. The DNA of the CDR3 is TGTGCCATCAGACCCGACAGGGGAAATAATCAGCCCCAGCATTTT.

About this clonotype: Given a much more abundant clone one base away, this may be a read error. V usage is TRBV5-1 and J usage is TRBJ2-4; TRBD2 might be the D (6 bases). With the DNA end fitting TRBJ2-5 better, the J assignment may be wrong. The CDR3 extends over 14 amino acids. CDR1 and CDR2 from the germline V gene are SGHRS and YFSETQ. CDR3 sequence reads: CASSGGKPQETQYF. The CDR3 DNA sequence: TGCGCCAGCAGCGGGGGGAAACCACAAGAGACCCAGTACTTC.

The table lists this clonotype with many counts. The chain combines TRBV20-1 with TRBJ2-3, with no clear D. Germline-derived CDR1 and CDR2 are DFQATT and SNEGSKA (reference sequence). The CDR3 consists of 14 residues. With 0 bases removed from V and 6 bases from J, the gap between germline ends came to 13 bases. The CDR3, as DNA: TGCAGTGCTAGAGAGGGAAAGGGTTTCGATACGCAGTATTTT. Translating it yields CSAREGKGFDTQYF.

This clonotype was seen a handful of times. The J gene is TRBJ2-7, the V gene TRBV19, with 8 bases that match TRBD1. In germline, CDR1 is LNHDA, CDR2 SQIVND (reference sequence). This CDR3 is built from 14 residues. With 4 bases clipped from V and 2 bases from J, the junction kept 4 bases outside the gene matches. The CDR3 spells CASSRQGLAYEQYF. CDR3 sequence (DNA): TGTGCCAGTAGTAGACAGGGGCTGGCCTACGAGCAGTACTTC.

This clonotype was detected many times. The chain carries TRBV5-1 and TRBJ2-1; possible D gene TRBD1, 6 bases. Germline CDR1 reads SGHRS; CDR2 reads YFSETQ. Trimming cost V 0 bases and J 2 bases, with 9 bases left between them. The CDR3 contains 15 residues. As DNA, the CDR3 is TGCGCCAGCAGCTTGGCAGGGGTCGCCTACAATGAGCAGTTCTTC. Amino acids: CASSLAGVAYNEQFF.

There are many counts of this clonotype. This chain uses TRBV5-6 with TRBJ2-3; no firm D call. Germline CDR1 and CDR2: SGHDT and YYEEEE. CDR3 length: 15 residues. The ends were cut back, 6 bases at V and 0 bases at J, with 14 bases in the middle. The CDR3 region has the DNA TGTGCCAGCAACCCCCCGGGTCGCAGCACAGATACGCAGTATTTT. Its translation: CASNPPGRSTDTQYF.

The CDR3, as DNA: TGCGCCAGCACCCCAGAGCCAAACCGGGGGACAGGATATCAGCCCCAGCATTTT. Its protein product is CASTPEPNRGTGYQPQHF. V is TRBV5-1 and J is TRBJ1-5, with 8 nucleotides matching TRBD1. The length of the CDR3 is 18 residues. Germline V gene sequence: CDR1 SGHRS, CDR2 YFSETQ. The V segment lost 6 bases and the J segment 5 bases; nucleotides outside the gene matches: 19.

The V call is TRBV29-1, the J call TRBJ2-7, with D unclear. Trimming stripped 5 bases from V and 7 bases from J, with 12 bases between. The CDR3 extends over 11 amino acids. Germline V gene data show CDR1 as SQVTM and CDR2 as ANQGSEA. The CDR3 DNA is TGCAGCGTTCAGCTGGGAACTGAGCAGTACTTC. Encoded protein: CSVQLGTEQYF.

Worth noting for this clonotype: A much larger clone differs by one base, so this may be a read error. The chain recombines TRBV7-6 with TRBJ2-1; 8 bases line up with TRBD2. The CDR3 consists of 15 residues. CDR1 and CDR2 from the germline V gene are SGHVS and FNYEAQ. In nucleotides, the CDR3 is TGTGCCAGCAGCTTATTAGTCGGGGGGGCCGATGAGCAGTGCTTC. Amino acids: CASSLLVGGADEQCF. Variable domain in full (rest from reference TRBV7-6 and TRBJ2-1): GAGVSQSPRYKVTKRGQDVALRCDPISGHVSLYWYRQALGQGPEFLTYFNYEAQQDKSGLPNDRFSAERPEGSISTLTIQRTEQRDSAMYRCASSLLVGGADEQCFGPGTRLTVL.

The CDR3 reads CSAGAGTGKTDTQYF. DNA of the CDR3: TGCAGTGCTGGGGCGGGGACAGGGAAGACAGATACGCAGTATTTT. V is TRBV20-1 and J is TRBJ2-3; 9 bases agree with TRBD1. The germline V gene encodes CDR1 DFQATT and CDR2 SNEGSKA (reference sequence). After removal of 5 bases from V and 3 bases from J, the junction contained 9 bases not matched to a gene. CDR3 length: 15 amino acids.

The chain is built from TRBV20-1 and TRBJ1-1; the match to TRBD1 covers 7 bases. Germline lookup yields CDR1 DFQATT and CDR2 SNEGSKA (reference sequence). This CDR3 region has 15 residues. V dropped 3 bases and J dropped 4; count of bases not matched to a gene: 11. This CDR3 is CSASPLGQASTEAFF. Written as DNA, the CDR3 is TGCAGTGCTAGTCCCCTAGGACAGGCGAGCACTGAAGCTTTCTTT.

This clonotype showed up just a few times. The chain is built from TRBV7-9 and TRBJ1-6, with TRBD1 as a possible D gene (5 bases). The CDR3 loop spans 16 amino acids. Germline CDR1 SEHNR, CDR2 FQNEAQ (reference sequence). V lost 0 bases and J lost 8, with 14 bases in between. The CDR3 here is CASSLAMGRGHSPLHF. The CDR3 DNA follows: TGTGCCAGCAGCTTAGCCATGGGAAGGGGTCATTCACCCCTCCACTTT.

This clonotype showed up just once. This may stem from a read error, because a much larger clone lies one nucleotide away. The chain combines TRBV6-2 or TRBV6-3 with TRBJ1-2, with D tentatively TRBD1 (5 bases). The CDR3 runs 16 residues. Germline CDR1 and CDR2: MNHEY and SVGEGT. In nucleotides, the CDR3 is TGTGCCAGCAGAACGACGCGGCAGGGATTTAACTATAGCTACACCTTC. This encodes CASRTTRQGFNYSYTF.

V gene TRBV11-2 combines with J gene TRBJ2-7; TRBD2 matches at 7 bases. Germline trimming cut 5 bases from V and 7 bases from J; bases unmatched to any gene: 8. Germline-derived CDR1 and CDR2 are SGHAT and FQNNGV. The CDR3 is made up of 13 amino acids. The CDR3 loop is CASSEVRRGEQYF. Written as DNA, the CDR3 is TGTGCCAGCAGCGAAGTGAGGCGGGGGGAGCAGTACTTC.

The chain uses TRBV7-9 and TRBJ1-2, with a possible D match to TRBD1 (6 bases). Looked up from germline, CDR1 is SEHNR and CDR2 is FQNEAQ (reference sequence). The germline V and J ends were trimmed by 2 bases and 5 bases, with 18 bases remaining between them. The CDR3 consists of 16 residues. The CDR3 region is CASSLKGGRQNYGYTF. The CDR3 DNA follows: TGTGCCAGCAGCTTAAAGGGGGGCAGACAGAATTATGGCTACACCTTC.

The V and J genes are TRBV12-3 or TRBV12-4 and TRBJ2-3; no reliable D call. Trimming shortened V by 3 bases and J by 0 bases, and 13 bases separated the two germline ends. This CDR3 region has 16 residues. DNA of the CDR3: TGTGCCAGCAGTTTGATAGTGACCCTAAGCACAGATACGCAGTATTTT. Protein product: CASSLIVTLSTDTQYF.

This clonotype was seen at least ten times. The CDR3 bases are TGTGCCAGCCGGGACAGGGGCAATGAGCAGTTCTTC. Protein: CASRDRGNEQFF. The chain recombines TRBV28 with TRBJ2-1, with 10 bases lining up with TRBD1. Germline loops: CDR1 MDHEN, CDR2 SYDVKM. This CDR3 spans 12 amino acids. Losses at the gene ends were 8 bases for V and 6 bases for J; bases not matched to a gene: 1.

The rearrangement uses TRBV20-1 and TRBJ2-1; TRBD2 might be the D (6 bases). Trimming took 6 bases from V and 4 from J, leaving 19 bases between them. CDR1 and CDR2 (germline): DFQATT, SNEGSKA (reference sequence). CDR3 length: 15 residues. The CDR3: CSAPIPGASYNEQFF. CDR3 DNA sequence: TGCAGTGCCCCCATTCCGGGAGCATCTTACAATGAGCAGTTCTTC.

This clonotype was counted at least ten times. The chain employs TRBV6-5 and TRBJ1-6; D remains unclear. Germline-derived CDR1 and CDR2 are MNHEY and SVGAGI. V was shortened by 7 bases and J by 7 bases, with 11 bases between the two germline ends. This CDR3 comprises 13 residues. The CDR3 nucleotides are TGTGCCAGCACCCCCGGCGGAAATTCACCCCTCCACTTT. Translation gives CASTPGGNSPLHF.

This clonotype was detected ten times or more. The chain recombines TRBV28 with TRBJ2-1; 12 bases agree with TRBD2. Losses at the gene ends were 6 bases for V and 2 bases for J; bases not matched to a gene: 8. The germline V gene has CDR1 MDHEN and CDR2 SYDVKM. CDR3 length: 17 amino acids. DNA for the CDR3: TGTGCCAGCAGCCCTATAAGACTAGCGGGGGCCTACAATGAGCAGTTCTTC. This gives the protein CASSPIRLAGAYNEQFF.

This clonotype showed up many times. This sequence joins TRBV5-1 and TRBJ1-2; D is undetermined. CDR1 is SGHRS, CDR2 YFSETQ, per germline. The CDR3 sequence is 13 residues long. The ends were cut back, 4 bases at V and 1 base at J, with 8 bases in the middle. CDR3 DNA sequence: TGCGCCAGCAGCCCCCGAATTAACTATGGCTACACCTTC. Its protein product is CASSPRINYGYTF.

A single count supports this clonotype. A much larger clone differs by one base, so this may be a read error. This chain joins TRBV7-3 and TRBJ1-2; 7 positions match TRBD1. The CDR3 has 14 residues. Germline V lookup: CDR1 SGHTA, CDR2 FQGTGA. DNA of the CDR3: TGTACCAGCAGCAAATCAGGGGGTATGGATGGCTACACCTTC. This encodes CTSSKSGGMDGYTF.

This clonotype was seen a few times. The V call is TRBV5-1, the J call TRBJ1-1; 9 nucleotides match TRBD1. The germline gives CDR1 SGHRS, CDR2 YFSETQ. The junction had 5 bases not matched to a gene; V was cut back by 0 bases and J by 2 bases. The CDR3 is 16 residues long. The CDR3 protein is CASSLEGTGSNTEAFF. In nucleotides, the CDR3 is TGCGCCAGCAGCTTGGAAGGGACAGGGAGTAACACTGAAGCTTTCTTT.

This clonotype was seen at least ten times. This rearrangement joins TRBV28 to TRBJ1-4, with D possibly being TRBD1 (6 bases). V was pared by 5 bases and J by 10 bases, with 17 bases between. Germline V gene sequence: CDR1 MDHEN, CDR2 SYDVKM. The CDR3 is 14 amino acids. CDR3 coding DNA: TGTGCCAGCAGTGGAGGAGGGGGGGCCGGAAAACTGTTTTTT. Protein sequence: CASSGGGGAGKLFF.

This clonotype was counted at least ten times. The V and J genes are TRBV20-1 and TRBJ2-1, with 7 bases lining up with TRBD2. Germline trimming cut 2 bases from V and 8 bases from J; bases unmatched to any gene: 3. Germline lookup yields CDR1 DFQATT and CDR2 SNEGSKA (reference sequence). CDR3 length equals 12 residues. CDR3 protein: CSARRGVDEQFF. The CDR3 DNA sequence: TGCAGTGCTAGACGGGGGGTCGATGAGCAGTTCTTC.

Details on this clonotype: The junction differs from germline at one of its ends, possibly a read error. CDR3 sequence reads: CASSRDPGGNCGYTF. The CDR3 DNA follows: TGTGCCAGCAGCCGAGACCCAGGGGGGAACTGTGGCTACACCTTC. The chain recombines TRBV4-2 with TRBJ1-2, with 7 positions matching TRBD1. The CDR3 has 15 residues. From germline, CDR1 is LGHNA and CDR2 YNFKEQ.

This rearrangement joins TRBV7-2 to TRBJ2-3; TRBD2 matches 10 bases. The ends lost 1 base at V and 4 bases at J; junction bases unmatched: 5. Germline V lookup: CDR1 SGHTA, CDR2 FQGNSA. The CDR3 is 16 residues long. The CDR3 DNA reads as TGTGCCAGCAGCTTAGGAGCGGGGGGGCCGGCAGATACGCAGTATTTT. It yields the protein CASSLGAGGPADTQYF.

The genes are TRBV9 and TRBJ2-5, with 7 bases aligning to TRBD1. Losses at the gene ends were 0 bases for V and 4 bases for J; bases not matched to a gene: 9. CDR1 and CDR2 (germline): SGDLS, YYNGEE. This CDR3 has 16 amino acids. The CDR3 DNA sequence: TGTGCCAGCAGCGTAGAGAGGACAGGTTCGGTAGAGACCCAGTACTTC. This translates into CASSVERTGSVETQYF.

The chain recombines TRBV7-2 with TRBJ2-3, with 8 nucleotides matching TRBD2. Germline CDR1 SGHTA, CDR2 FQGNSA. CDR3 length: 14 residues. J gave up 2 bases and V 5 bases, and 3 bases lay outside the gene matches. The DNA of the CDR3 is TGTGCCAGCAGCCGGACTAGCCCCACAGATACGCAGTATTTT. Amino acids: CASSRTSPTDTQYF.